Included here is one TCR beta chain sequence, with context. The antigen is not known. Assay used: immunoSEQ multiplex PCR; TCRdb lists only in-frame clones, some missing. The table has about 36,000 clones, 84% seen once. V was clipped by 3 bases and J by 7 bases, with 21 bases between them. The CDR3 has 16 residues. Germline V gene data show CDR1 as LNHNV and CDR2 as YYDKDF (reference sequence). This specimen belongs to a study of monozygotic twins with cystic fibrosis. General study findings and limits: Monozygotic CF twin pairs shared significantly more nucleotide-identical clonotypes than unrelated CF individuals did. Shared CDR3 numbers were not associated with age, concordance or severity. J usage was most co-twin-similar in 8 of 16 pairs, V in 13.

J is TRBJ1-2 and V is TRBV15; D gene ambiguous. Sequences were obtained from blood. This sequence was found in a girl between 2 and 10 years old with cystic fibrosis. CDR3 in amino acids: CATSRPRAGIVGGYTF. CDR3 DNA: TGTGCCACCAGCAGGCCGAGAGCGGGAATTGTGGGTGGCTACACCTTC.